The T cell receptor beta chain described here comes from a study of shared clonotypes between healthy human individuals. Positively selected for CCR7, the CD45RO-negative cells used as naive CD8 cells excluded terminally differentiated effector memory CD45RA+ cells. Profiled with immunoSEQ multiplex PCR; TCRdb holds only in-frame clones, not every one. The sample lists approximately 2,200,000 clones, 90% to 95% occurring once. Germline CDR1 MNHEY, CDR2 SVGAGI. The CDR3 is 16 residues long. The V gene lost 0 bases and the J gene lost 2 bases, with 11 bases spanning the gap. Material for sequencing was naive CD8+ T cells from PBMCs. The sequence was collected from a young man in good health. Some clones in this sample may be carry-over from other donors' samples. This chain joins TRBV6-5 and TRBJ1-5; D ambiguous. Here the CDR3 DNA reads TGTGCCAGCAGTTACTCGCCGGGTGTCGGCAATCAGCCCCAGCATTTT. This sequence encodes CASSYSPGVGNQPQHF.